The clone carrying this TCR beta chain was recorded only once. Its specificity is unknown. The data were obtained in a study of Graves' ophthalmopathy and Graves' hyperthyroidism. Study-level points and caveats: Sensitivity reached less than 71% and specificity 72.22% when the model predicted ophthalmopathy progression.

Amplified material comprised TCR beta CDR3 regions derived from RNA transcripts. First-round RT-PCR relied on HTBI primers, and a second-round multiplex PCR came next. MiXCR, run by TCRdb on the multiplex PCR reads, gives a single entry per CDR3 protein. The sample lists about 420,000 distinct CDR3 sequences, over 20% occurring once. V was clipped by 2 bases and J by 2 bases, with 7 bases between them. The CDR3 is made up of 14 amino acids. Germline V gene lookup returns CDR1 MNHEY and CDR2 SVGAGI. Certain patients, namely those with other autoimmune diseases, uncontrolled infections, pregnancy or lactation, were excluded.

The V gene is TRBV6-5, the J gene TRBJ2-4; no reliable D call. This TCR derives from a woman under 30 with stable Graves' hyperthyroidism. The sequencing sample was made of peripheral blood. CDR3 coding DNA: TGTGCCAGCAGTTACCGTGGGACCAAAAACATTCAGTACTTC. This codes for CASSYRGTKNIQYF.